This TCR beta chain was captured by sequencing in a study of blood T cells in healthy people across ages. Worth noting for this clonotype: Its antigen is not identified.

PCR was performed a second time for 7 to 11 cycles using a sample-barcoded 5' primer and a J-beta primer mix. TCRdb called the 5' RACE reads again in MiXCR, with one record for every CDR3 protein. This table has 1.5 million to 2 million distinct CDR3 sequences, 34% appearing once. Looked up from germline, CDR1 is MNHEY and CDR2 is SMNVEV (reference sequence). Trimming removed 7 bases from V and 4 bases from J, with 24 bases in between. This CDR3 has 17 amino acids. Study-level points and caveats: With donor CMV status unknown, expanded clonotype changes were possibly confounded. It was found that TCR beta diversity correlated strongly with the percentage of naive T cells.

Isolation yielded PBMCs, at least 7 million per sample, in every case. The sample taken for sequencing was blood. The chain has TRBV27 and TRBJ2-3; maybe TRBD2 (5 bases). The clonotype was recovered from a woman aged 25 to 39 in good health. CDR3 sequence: CASTSLPLLVGPDTQYF. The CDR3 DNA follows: TGTGCCAGCACTTCCCTCCCACTACTAGTGGGCCCAGATACGCAGTATTTT.